These 24 T cell receptor beta chains were sequenced from one sample in a study of beta chain features in type 1 diabetes. The sequenced template was cDNA made from the entire isolated RNA. This table comes from immunoSEQ multiplex PCR, and its TCRdb copy is limited to in-frame clones, with some not included. The repertoire consists of around 300,000 clones, with 8% to 13% occurring once and the leading ten covering more than 0.015%. Sequencing was performed on naive CD4+ T cells from blood. The receptors derive from a woman younger than 45 in good health.

This clone was recorded a few times. The CDR3 spells CASSLMGGQETQYF. The CDR3 bases are TGTGCCAGCAGCCTCATGGGGGGCCAAGAGACCCAGTACTTC. The genes are TRBV7-9 and TRBJ2-5; TRBD2 might be the D (6 bases). Between the trimmed V and J ends, which lost 5 bases and 1 base, there was a span of 11 bases. CDR1 is SEHNR and CDR2 is FQNEAQ in the germline V gene (reference sequence). The CDR3 is made up of 14 amino acids.

V and J are TRBV27 and TRBJ2-2; 8 positions match TRBD1. This CDR3 is built from 17 residues. The trim removed 6 bases at V and 5 bases at J, leaving 14 bases unmatched. In germline, CDR1 is MNHEY, CDR2 SMNVEV (reference sequence). CDR3 protein: CASSHYLGTGSTGELFF. CDR3 DNA: TGTGCCAGCAGCCATTATCTCGGGACAGGATCGACCGGGGAGCTGTTTTTT.

The chain couples TRBV7-2 to TRBJ2-5, with 7 bases that match TRBD1. Germline trimming cut 4 bases from V and 7 bases from J; bases unmatched to any gene: 9. Germline V gene data show CDR1 as SGHTA and CDR2 as FQGNSA. This CDR3 has 14 amino acids. CDR3 region: CASSSPDRSATQYF. In DNA form, the CDR3 reads TGTGCCAGCAGCTCCCCGGACAGGAGCGCGACCCAGTACTTC.

There are a few counts of this clone. J is TRBJ2-6 and V is TRBV21-1; the listed D gene, TRBD1, was not tested against the DNA. TRBV21-1 is labeled a pseudogene. This CDR3 has 15 residues. CDR3 protein: CASSPGQSGANVLTF. CDR3 coding DNA: TGTGCCAGCAGCCCCGGACAGTCTGGGGCCAACGTCCTGACTTTC.

V gene TRBV2 combines with J gene TRBJ1-5; 7 nucleotides line up with TRBD1. After removal of 5 bases from V and 0 bases from J, the junction contained 10 bases not matched to a gene. There are 17 residues in the CDR3. Germline V CDR1 and CDR2: SNHLY, FYNNEI. The CDR3 bases are TGTGCCAGCAGTCGGACAGGTCCAGTTTATAGCAATCAGCCCCAGCATTTT. Translation gives CASSRTGPVYSNQPQHF.

This clone has just a few counts. This specimen includes other DNA sequences encoding the same CDR3. The chain is built from TRBV30 and TRBJ1-5; D is perhaps TRBD1 (5 bases). The V gene lost 0 bases and the J gene lost 5 bases, with 8 bases spanning the gap. Germline V gene lookup returns CDR1 GTSNPN and CDR2 SVGIG (reference sequence). The CDR3 spans 13 residues. In DNA, the CDR3 is TGTGCCTGGAGTGTCGGAGGGGATCAGCCCCAGCATTTT. Encoded protein: CAWSVGGDQPQHF. Filled out from reference TRBV30 and TRBJ1-5, the complete variable domain reads SQTIHQWPATLVQPVGSPLSLECTVEGTSNPNLYWYRQAAGRGLQLLFYSVGIGQISSEVPQNLSASRPQDRQFILSSKKLLLSDSGFYLCAWSVGGDQPQHFGDGTRLSIL.

This clone was counted a few times. The CDR3: CASSPFGQGLTEAFF. The CDR3 DNA is TGTGCCAGCAGCCCATTCGGACAGGGACTCACTGAAGCTTTCTTT. This chain uses TRBV9 with TRBJ1-1; the match to TRBD1 covers 8 bases. This CDR3 region has 15 residues. V gave up 4 bases and J gave up 4 bases; unmatched junction bases: 9. Per germline, CDR1 SGDLS and CDR2 YYNGEE.

This clone was counted a few times. The chain carries TRBV5-1 and TRBJ1-5, with TRBD1 identical over 8 bases. This CDR3 is built from 15 residues. With V trimmed by 3 bases and J by 3 bases, 5 bases remained unmatched. CDR1 is SGHRS and CDR2 is YFSETQ in the germline V gene. The CDR3 region has the DNA TGCGCCAGCAGCTATACAGGGGGGGACAATCAGCCCCAGCATTTT. Its protein product is CASSYTGGDNQPQHF.

This chain joins TRBV30 and TRBJ2-6; 8 bases fit TRBD1. This CDR3 is built from 20 residues. The germline CDR1 and CDR2 sequences are GTSNPN and SVGIG (reference sequence). V shed 1 base and J 1 base; nucleotides not matched to a gene: 15. CDR3 nucleotide sequence: TGTGCCTGGAGTGGGGGGCTTTTACAGGGGGTCCCGTCTGGGGCCAACGTCCTGACTTTC. Its protein is CAWSGGLLQGVPSGANVLTF.

Concerning this clone: A read error may produce the germline difference seen at one junction end. V and J are TRBV7-7 and TRBJ2-7; D ambiguous. The CDR3 contains 13 residues. Germline V gives CDR1 SSHAT, CDR2 FNYEAQ (reference sequence). CDR3 DNA: TGTGCTAGCAGCTATGGTGAACTCTACGAGCAGTACTTC. Its translation: CASSYGELYEQYF.

The chain combines TRBV18 with TRBJ2-3; no definite D call. The V and J ends lost 2 bases and 4 bases respectively, with 4 bases between them. Germline V lookup: CDR1 KGHSH, CDR2 LQKENI. The CDR3 has 12 amino acids. CDR3 bases: TGTGCCAGCTCACCAGCGTCAGATACGCAGTATTTT. Protein sequence: CASSPASDTQYF.

This clone occurred a few times. The rearrangement joins TRBV7-2 to TRBJ2-3, with D possibly matching TRBD2 (6 bases). V was shortened by 4 bases and J by 2 bases, with 16 bases between the two germline ends. The germline gives CDR1 SGHTA, CDR2 FQGNSA. This CDR3 contains 16 residues. This CDR3 is CASSSQAGKLTDTQYF. The CDR3, as DNA: TGTGCCAGCAGCTCACAAGCGGGTAAACTCACAGATACGCAGTATTTT.

The chain couples TRBV29-1 to TRBJ2-1; 7 bases are shared with TRBD2. The trim removed 4 bases at V and 3 bases at J, leaving 6 bases unmatched. The CDR3 runs to 14 residues. The germline V gene encodes CDR1 SQVTM and CDR2 ANQGSEA. The CDR3 DNA reads TGCAGCGTTGGCCGGGACTACGGCTACAATGAGCAGTTCTTC. This codes for CSVGRDYGYNEQFF.

The chain has TRBV7-8 and TRBJ2-3, with D perhaps TRBD2 (5 bases). The CDR3 runs 13 residues. Germline V gives CDR1 SGHVS, CDR2 FQNEAQ. Trimming stripped 0 bases from V and 6 bases from J, with 7 bases between. CDR3 in DNA: TGTGCCAGCAGCTTAGCGGAGGCGGATACGCAGTATTTT. Translation: CASSLAEADTQYF.

This chain connects TRBV9 to TRBJ2-7, with 7 positions matching TRBD1. V dropped 3 bases and J dropped 5; count of bases not matched to a gene: 11. Germline lookup yields CDR1 SGDLS and CDR2 YYNGEE. The CDR3 covers 15 residues. The CDR3: CASSARTGWSHEQYF. DNA of the CDR3: TGTGCCAGCAGCGCCCGGACAGGATGGTCTCACGAGCAGTACTTC. Complete variable domain (other parts from reference TRBV9 and TRBJ2-7): DSGVTQTPKHLITATGQRVTLRCSPRSGDLSVYWYQQSLDQGLQFLIQYYNGEERAKGNILERFSAQQFPDLHSELNLSSLELGDSALYFCASSARTGWSHEQYFGPGTRLTVT.

The rearrangement links TRBV18 to TRBJ1-3, with D unclear. From germline, CDR1 is KGHSH and CDR2 LQKENI. Trimming cost V 2 bases and J 4 bases, with 12 bases left between them. This CDR3 is built from 15 residues. In DNA, the CDR3 is TGTGCCAGCTCACCAATCCAGGCTGAAGGAAACACCATATATTTT. As protein: CASSPIQAEGNTIYF. Complete variable domain (other parts from reference TRBV18 and TRBJ1-3): NAGVMQNPRHLVRRRGQEARLRCSPMKGHSHVYWYRQLPEEGLKFMVYLQKENIIDESGMPKERFSAEFPKEGPSILRIQQVVRGDSAAYFCASSPIQAEGNTIYFGEGSWLTVV.

The chain recombines TRBV5-1 with TRBJ2-2; D perhaps matches TRBD2 (5 bases). V lost 1 base to trimming and J lost 5 bases, with 12 bases between them. The CDR3 extends over 15 amino acids. Germline V gives CDR1 SGHRS, CDR2 YFSETQ. CDR3 protein: CASSLSRGWTGELFF. The DNA for the CDR3 is TGCGCCAGCAGCTTGAGTCGAGGGTGGACCGGGGAGCTGTTTTTT.

The chain couples TRBV7-8 to TRBJ1-1; 12 bases align to TRBD1. This CDR3 has 14 residues. J lost 9 bases, V lost 5 bases, and 7 bases had no gene match. Germline-derived CDR1 and CDR2 are SGHVS and FQNEAQ. The CDR3 region has the DNA TGTGCCAGCAGCGGGGGACAGGGGGCTCCCCAAGCTTTCTTT. Encoded protein: CASSGGQGAPQAFF.

This clone appeared a few times. The genes are TRBV5-1 and TRBJ1-3; D call uncertain. The germline CDR1 and CDR2 sequences are SGHRS and YFSETQ. Trimming took 2 bases from V and 0 from J, leaving 9 bases between them. There are 15 residues in the CDR3. Here the CDR3 DNA reads TGCGCCAGCAGCTTTTACGGGGACTCTGGAAACACCATATATTTT. As protein: CASSFYGDSGNTIYF.

The chain links TRBV7-2 to TRBJ2-5, with 11 nucleotides matching TRBD1. The CDR3 is made up of 15 amino acids. The J segment lost 5 bases and the V segment lost 5 bases, leaving 7 bases of the junction unmatched. Looked up from germline, CDR1 is SGHTA and CDR2 is FQGNSA. In DNA, the CDR3 is TGTGCCAGCAGCGAGGACAGGGGGCTGGGGGAGACCCAGTACTTC. Translation: CASSEDRGLGETQYF.

The chain combines TRBV27 with TRBJ2-7; TRBD1 aligns across 10 bases. This CDR3 has 14 amino acids. Germline CDR1 reads MNHEY; CDR2 reads SMNVEV (reference sequence). Trimming at V came to 6 bases and at J to 6 bases, leaving 8 bases not matched to a gene. CDR3 nucleotides: TGTGCCAGCAGCTCGGACAGGGGGATAAGCGAGCAGTACTTC. Translation: CASSSDRGISEQYF.

V usage is TRBV5-1 and J usage is TRBJ2-3; D gene ambiguous. Trimming removed 0 bases at V and 2 bases at J, with 13 bases between. This CDR3 spans 16 amino acids. CDR1 and CDR2 from the germline V gene are SGHRS and YFSETQ. CDR3 region: CASSLAPGVNTDTQYF. DNA of the CDR3: TGCGCCAGCAGCTTGGCTCCGGGTGTCAACACAGATACGCAGTATTTT.

This rearrangement joins TRBV7-9 to TRBJ2-3; TRBD1 matches 8 bases. Per the germline V gene, CDR1 is SEHNR and CDR2 is FQNEAQ (reference sequence). The CDR3 contains 15 residues. Unmatched junction bases numbered 8, after V lost 7 bases and J lost 2 bases. CDR3 bases: TGTGCCAGCAAGGCTAAGACAGGGGCCACAGATACGCAGTATTTT. Encoded protein: CASKAKTGATDTQYF.

The genes are TRBV7-9 and TRBJ1-2; D unclear. With 1 base removed from V and 6 bases from J, the gap between germline ends came to 12 bases. Germline V gene data show CDR1 as SEHNR and CDR2 as FQNEAQ (reference sequence). This CDR3 comprises 14 residues. CDR3 DNA: TGTGCCAGCAGCTTAGAGATCAGGAACGATGGCTACACCTTC. This sequence encodes CASSLEIRNDGYTF. The variable domain in full, completed from reference TRBV7-9 and TRBJ1-2, reads DTGVSQNPRHKITKRGQNVTFRCDPISEHNRLYWYRQTLGQGPEFLTYFQNEAQLEKSRLLSDRFSAERPKGSFSTLEIQRTEQGDSAMYLCASSLEIRNDGYTFGSGTRLTVV.